What follows are 32 T cell receptor beta chains derived from one specimen sequenced in a study of early T cells in non-severe SARS-CoV-2 infection. One entry per CDR3 protein, called by TCRdb with MiXCR from the 5' RACE reads. The repertoire consists of approximately 58,000 distinct CDR3 sequences, with roughly 12% occurring once and the leading ten covering roughly 10%. Material for sequencing was whole blood. The receptors originated from an adult who was a healthcare worker with PCR-confirmed SARS-CoV-2 infection or an uninfected control (not recorded which).

This clonotype was seen only a few times. The rearrangement uses TRBV29-1 and TRBJ2-6; TRBD2 might be the D (5 bases). Germline CDR1 reads SQVTM; CDR2 reads ANQGSEA. This CDR3 region has 14 residues. Trimming pared 1 base from V and 1 base from J, leaving 5 bases between. For the CDR3, the DNA is TGCAGCGTTGAAGCGGGGTCTGGGGCCAACGTCCTGACTTTC. It specifies CSVEAGSGANVLTF.

This clonotype was found a few times. This CDR3 reads CSARDYLAVVPLGEQYF. The CDR3 coding sequence is TGCAGTGCTAGAGATTATCTAGCGGTCGTGCCGTTGGGCGAGCAGTACTTC. The rearrangement joins TRBV20-1 to TRBJ2-7; TRBD2 matches at 7 bases. CDR3 length: 17 residues. V gave up 0 bases and J gave up 6 bases; unmatched junction bases: 17. The germline V gene has CDR1 DFQATT and CDR2 SNEGSKA (reference sequence).

Ten or more counts support this clonotype. The chain combines TRBV5-1 with TRBJ2-7; 14 bases are shared with TRBD2. The trim removed 4 bases at V and 0 bases at J, leaving 3 bases unmatched. This CDR3 has 16 amino acids. Germline CDR1 SGHRS, CDR2 YFSETQ. CDR3 residues: CASSPGTSGSSYEQYF. CDR3 DNA sequence: TGCGCCAGCAGCCCGGGGACTAGCGGGAGCTCCTACGAGCAGTACTTC.

The chain combines TRBV6-2 or TRBV6-3 with TRBJ2-1; 16 nucleotides align to TRBD2. The CDR3 contains 15 residues. J was trimmed by 9 bases and V by 7 bases; bases with no gene match: 6. The germline V gene has CDR1 MNHEY and CDR2 SVGEGT. The CDR3 DNA reads TGTGCCAGCAACGGGACTAGCGGGAGGGCCAGTGAGCAGTTCTTC. Translated: CASNGTSGRASEQFF.

This clonotype has just a few counts. CDR3 DNA sequence: TGTGCCAGCAGCTTGCGACAGAAAGAGACCCAGTACTTC. It yields the protein CASSLRQKETQYF. The rearrangement uses TRBV11-3 and TRBJ2-5, with D perhaps matching TRBD1 (5 bases). The V gene lost 3 bases and the J gene lost 3 bases, with 8 bases spanning the gap. Germline CDR1 SGHNT, CDR2 YENEEA. The CDR3 extends over 13 amino acids.

The rearrangement links TRBV3-1 to TRBJ2-7; 10 bases match TRBD2. Looked up from germline, CDR1 is LGHDT and CDR2 is YNNKEL (reference sequence). The length of the CDR3 is 14 residues. The J segment lost 7 bases and the V segment lost 2 bases, leaving 5 bases of the junction unmatched. CDR3 region: CASSQLAGVSEQYF. CDR3 nucleotide sequence: TGTGCCAGCAGCCAACTAGCGGGAGTAAGTGAGCAGTACTTC.

This clonotype was observed many times. The chain joins TRBV20-1 to TRBJ2-7; 9 nucleotides line up with TRBD1. Germline loops: CDR1 DFQATT, CDR2 SNEGSKA (reference sequence). V was pared by 5 bases and J by 4 bases, with 6 bases of the junction left unmatched. This CDR3 region has 13 residues. The DNA for the CDR3 is TGCAGTGCTCCCCCGGGACAGGGTTACGAGCAGTACTTC. This gives the protein CSAPPGQGYEQYF.

The gene calls are TRBV15 and TRBJ2-2; 7 nucleotides line up with TRBD1. Germline-derived CDR1 and CDR2 are LNHNV and YYDKDF (reference sequence). J gave up 6 bases and V 8 bases, and 12 bases lay outside the gene matches. CDR3 size: 15 residues. The CDR3 region is CATAAGTASPGELFF. The CDR3 DNA sequence: TGTGCCACCGCCGCCGGGACAGCGAGCCCCGGGGAGCTGTTTTTT.

This clonotype turned up a few times. The V call is TRBV14, the J call TRBJ1-2, with TRBD1 as a possible D gene (6 bases). V dropped 3 bases and J dropped 7 bases, with 15 bases sitting between them. CDR1 and CDR2 (germline): SGHDN, FVKESK. The CDR3 has 14 amino acids. CDR3 coding DNA: TGTGCCAGCAGCCACCCGCGTACAGGGTTTGGCTACACCTTC. Protein sequence: CASSHPRTGFGYTF.

This clonotype was picked up many times. The rearrangement joins TRBV3-1 to TRBJ1-5; 9 bases line up with TRBD1. This CDR3 has 16 amino acids. Germline CDR1 reads LGHDT; CDR2 reads YNNKEL (reference sequence). V dropped 4 bases and J dropped 5; count of bases not matched to a gene: 9. The CDR3 sequence is CASSRGTGRRDQPQHF. The DNA for the CDR3 is TGTGCCAGCAGCCGAGGGACAGGGCGAAGGGATCAGCCCCAGCATTTT.

V gene TRBV18 combines with J gene TRBJ2-5; possibly TRBD2 for D (5 bases). Germline V gene data show CDR1 as KGHSH and CDR2 as LQKENI. V dropped 2 bases and J dropped 8 bases, with 9 bases sitting between them. CDR3 length: 12 amino acids. The CDR3 DNA sequence: TGTGCCAGCTCACCAGAGGGCCCTACCCAGTACTTC. Residues: CASSPEGPTQYF.

V and J are TRBV28 and TRBJ1-4; weak D call: TRBD1 (5 bases). The CDR3 has 14 amino acids. Per the germline V gene, CDR1 is MDHEN and CDR2 is SYDVKM. V was clipped by 6 bases and J by 2 bases, with 10 bases between them. As DNA, the CDR3 is TGTGCCAGCAGGGGAGAGGGGACTAATGAAAAACTGTTTTTT. It codes for CASRGEGTNEKLFF.

This clonotype turned up a few times. This chain links TRBV4-2 with TRBJ2-1; TRBD1 agrees at 8 bases. The CDR3 contains 16 residues. V gave up 1 base and J gave up 7 bases; unmatched junction bases: 9. From germline, CDR1 is LGHNA and CDR2 YNFKEQ. CDR3 bases: TGTGCCAGCAGCCAAGGGACAGGGTCTACCTCAAATGAGCAGTTCTTC. Its protein is CASSQGTGSTSNEQFF.

Ten or more counts support this clonotype. The chain recombines TRBV9 with TRBJ1-5; D is undetermined. Germline V gene lookup returns CDR1 SGDLS and CDR2 YYNGEE. The V and J ends lost 3 bases and 4 bases respectively, with 8 bases between them. This CDR3 has 13 amino acids. The CDR3: CASSATTNQPQHF. Here the CDR3 DNA reads TGTGCCAGCAGCGCAACTACGAATCAGCCCCAGCATTTT.

This clonotype was seen repeatedly, ten times or more. CDR3: CSVTRSNQPQHF. The DNA for the CDR3 is TGCAGTGTGACACGGTCCAATCAGCCCCAGCATTTT. The genes are TRBV20-1 and TRBJ1-5; D is ambiguous. Germline lookup yields CDR1 DFQATT and CDR2 SNEGSKA (reference sequence). This CDR3 contains 12 residues. V was pared by 7 bases and J by 3 bases, with 10 bases between.

In its sample, this clonotype was seen once. This chain joins TRBV7-8 and TRBJ1-1, with D unclear. CDR3 length equals 14 residues. Germline values: CDR1 SGHVS, CDR2 FQNEAQ. Trimming removed 1 base at V and 6 bases at J, with 12 bases between. The CDR3 nucleotides are TGTGCCAGCAGCTTAGTGGACCTAGATCCTGAAGCTTTCTTT. It encodes CASSLVDLDPEAFF.

The V gene is TRBV9, the J gene TRBJ2-3; D call uncertain. Per the germline V gene, CDR1 is SGDLS and CDR2 is YYNGEE. The ends were cut back, 2 bases at V and 2 bases at J, with 6 bases in the middle. This CDR3 is 13 amino acids long. CDR3 region: CASSVTFTDTQYF. The DNA for the CDR3 is TGTGCCAGCAGCGTGACCTTCACAGATACGCAGTATTTT.

This clonotype has a count of ten or more. The chain has TRBV6-5 and TRBJ1-5; 7 bases map to TRBD1. V shed 6 bases, J shed 6 bases, and the junction held 8 bases outside the gene matches. Per the germline V gene, CDR1 is MNHEY and CDR2 is SVGAGI. The CDR3 is 14 amino acids. CDR3 protein: CASRRGQTSQPQHF. CDR3 sequence (DNA): TGTGCCAGCAGAAGGGGACAGACAAGTCAGCCCCAGCATTTT.

This clonotype showed up many times. The chain joins TRBV29-1 to TRBJ2-7; D unresolved. Germline assignment: CDR1 SQVTM and CDR2 ANQGSEA. This CDR3 has 12 amino acids. V lost 2 bases to trimming and J lost 2 bases, with 7 bases between them. CDR3 sequence: CSVESGTYEQYF. The DNA of the CDR3 is TGCAGCGTTGAATCAGGTACCTACGAGCAGTACTTC.

This clonotype was seen more than once but under ten times. As the CDR3 is not closed by the conserved phenylalanine or tryptophan, this likely results from a read error. The V gene is TRBV4-2, the J gene TRBJ2-7; the D call may be TRBD1 or TRBD2 (5 bases each). The CDR3 totals 14 residues. Trimming removed 4 bases at V and 5 bases at J, with 15 bases between. Germline CDR1 and CDR2: LGHNA and YNFKEQ. CDR3 coding DNA: TGTGCCAGCAGCCGCACGGGGACGCTTGACGAGCAGTACTCC. Its protein is CASSRTGTLDEQYS.

This clonotype was picked up a small number of times. The chain links TRBV3-1 to TRBJ2-1, with 15 positions matching TRBD2. This CDR3 spans 14 amino acids. V gave up 4 bases and J gave up 15 bases; unmatched junction bases: 7. Per germline, CDR1 LGHDT and CDR2 YNNKEL (reference sequence). In DNA form, the CDR3 reads TGTGCCAGCAGCCCGGGACTAGCGGGGGGAGAGAGGTTCTTC. Protein: CASSPGLAGGERFF.

This clonotype was seen a few times. This sequence joins TRBV7-9 and TRBJ1-5; no firm D call. The V gene lost 3 bases and the J gene lost 5 bases, with 11 bases spanning the gap. Per germline, CDR1 SEHNR and CDR2 FQNEAQ (reference sequence). The CDR3 has 14 residues. The CDR3 loop is CASSFLDGDQPQHF. CDR3 sequence (DNA): TGTGCCAGCAGCTTCCTCGATGGAGATCAGCCCCAGCATTTT.

This clonotype showed up just a few times. J is TRBJ2-5 and V is TRBV7-9, with D hard to call. The CDR3 length is 17 residues. Germline CDR1 and CDR2: SEHNR and FQNEAQ (reference sequence). Trimming shortened V by 4 bases and J by 3 bases, and 21 bases separated the two germline ends. As DNA, the CDR3 is TGTGCCAGCAGCTCTATGACCAGTATCGACACGGAAGAGACCCAGTACTTC. Translation gives CASSSMTSIDTEETQYF.

This clonotype was picked up many times. The chain carries TRBV5-1 and TRBJ2-7; the match to TRBD2 covers 9 bases. The trim removed 0 bases at V and 2 bases at J, leaving 12 bases unmatched. The CDR3 is 18 amino acids. The germline CDR1 and CDR2 sequences are SGHRS and YFSETQ. The CDR3 loop reads CASSLVASGLAGTYEQYF. CDR3 nucleotide sequence: TGCGCCAGCAGCTTGGTTGCCTCGGGGCTAGCGGGAACCTACGAGCAGTACTTC. Using reference TRBV5-1 and TRBJ2-7 for the parts outside the CDR3, the full variable domain is KAGVTQTPRYLIKTRGQQVTLSCSPISGHRSVSWYQQTPGQGLQFLFEYFSETQRNKGNFPGRFSGRQFSNSRSEMNVSTLELGDSALYLCASSLVASGLAGTYEQYFGPGTRLTVT.

This clonotype was counted ten times or more. V is TRBV3-1 and J is TRBJ2-7; D not resolved. The CDR3 covers 12 residues. V shed 1 base and J shed 5 bases, with 6 bases lying between them. Germline assignment: CDR1 LGHDT and CDR2 YNNKEL (reference sequence). This chain's CDR3 is CASSQVRNEQYF. CDR3 DNA sequence: TGTGCCAGCAGCCAAGTGAGGAACGAGCAGTACTTC.

This clonotype was recorded at least ten times. The V call is TRBV3-1, the J call TRBJ2-5, with 7 bases that match TRBD2. J lost 4 bases, V lost 1 base, and 3 bases had no gene match. Germline CDR1 reads LGHDT; CDR2 reads YNNKEL (reference sequence). The CDR3 spans 14 residues. This CDR3 reads CASSQGTSGETQYF. In DNA form, the CDR3 reads TGTGCCAGCAGCCAAGGGACTAGTGGAGAGACCCAGTACTTC.

This clonotype was seen at least ten times. The rearrangement links TRBV12-3 or TRBV12-4 to TRBJ1-1; no reliable D call. Trimming cost V 1 base and J 12 bases, with 15 bases left between them. CDR3 length: 13 amino acids. DNA of the CDR3: TGTGCCAGCAGTTTAGGGACCTTGGTACGATCTTTCTTT. Its protein is CASSLGTLVRSFF.

V gene TRBV5-1 combines with J gene TRBJ2-7, with 9 nucleotides matching TRBD2. Unmatched junction bases numbered 3, after V lost 0 bases and J lost 2 bases. Germline CDR1 SGHRS, CDR2 YFSETQ. The CDR3 runs to 15 residues. CDR3 loop: CASSLDPSGAYEQYF. The CDR3 DNA follows: TGCGCCAGCAGCTTGGATCCTAGCGGGGCCTACGAGCAGTACTTC.

This clonotype was seen at least ten times. The CDR3 sequence: CASSITGLAGYNEQFF. Written as DNA, the CDR3 is TGTGCCAGCAGTATAACCGGGCTAGCGGGTTACAATGAGCAGTTCTTC. The V call is TRBV6-5, the J call TRBJ2-1, with TRBD2 matching over 8 bases. The germline V gene encodes CDR1 MNHEY and CDR2 SVGAGI. The junction had 10 bases not matched to a gene; V was cut back by 5 bases and J by 4 bases. The CDR3 extends over 16 amino acids.

This clonotype was seen more than once but under ten times. The chain employs TRBV28 and TRBJ2-2; 7 nucleotides match TRBD1. The CDR3 covers 13 residues. Losses at the gene ends were 5 bases for V and 6 bases for J; bases not matched to a gene: 3. Per the germline V gene, CDR1 is MDHEN and CDR2 is SYDVKM. CDR3 coding DNA: TGTGCCAGCAGTGCGACAGGGCCCGGGGAGCTGTTTTTT. It specifies CASSATGPGELFF.

V and J are TRBV29-1 and TRBJ2-7; D gene uncertain. CDR1 is SQVTM, CDR2 ANQGSEA, per germline. CDR3 length: 13 amino acids. Trimming removed 4 bases at V and 2 bases at J, with 12 bases between. The CDR3 nucleotides read TGCAGCGTTGCCAGCACCAACCCCTACGAGCAGTACTTC. Translated, it gives CSVASTNPYEQYF.

The table lists this clonotype with many counts. The chain recombines TRBV19 with TRBJ1-4; D gene unclear. The CDR3 has 13 residues. V was cut by 10 bases and J by 6 bases, with 15 bases left in between. The V gene's germline CDR1 is LNHDA and CDR2 SQIVND (reference sequence). Written as DNA, the CDR3 is TGTGCCACCTCACCGGGTGGTGATGAAAAACTGTTTTTT. Protein: CATSPGGDEKLFF. The variable domain in full, completed from reference TRBV19 and TRBJ1-4, reads DGGITQSPKYLFRKEGQNVTLSCEQNLNHDAMYWYRQDPGQGLRLIYYSQIVNDFQKGDIAEGYSVSREKKESFPLTVTSAQKNPTAFYLCATSPGGDEKLFFGSGTQLSVL.